This T cell receptor (beta chain) was captured by sequencing in a study of cytomegalovirus exposure and HLA in healthy donors. Germline assignment: CDR1 SGHTS and CDR2 YDEGEE. After removal of 5 bases from V and 6 bases from J, the junction contained 6 bases not matched to a gene. This CDR3 comprises 14 residues. About this clone: Its target is unknown.

Vbeta (60) and Jbeta (13) primers were used in the PCR. The data were produced by immunoSEQ multiplex PCR, yet TCRdb's version contains in-frame clones alone and is incomplete. The sample holds 150,000 to 200,000 clones, about 77% seen once. Whole-study results and caveats: The CMV antigen specificity of three CMV-associated chains was confirmed through in vitro analysis. Reports described diagnosis of cytomegalovirus status by the classifier as highly specific and sensitive. One cluster of highly shared sequence variants probably arose as a sequencing artifact. Analysis was carried out at a later point, and it linked a missense DCLRE1C variant to TCR beta V- and J-gene trimming.

The receptor was derived from a woman between 35 and 50 years old in good health and CMV-seropositive. This chain joins TRBV5-8 and TRBJ2-7; 12 bases match TRBD2. Source material: PBMCs. CDR3 nucleotides: TGTGCCAGCAGTTTCAGACTAGCGGGAGTCGAGCAGTACTTC. It specifies CASSFRLAGVEQYF.